This TCR beta chain was found in a study of blood T cells in healthy people across ages. Overall study results and limits: A strong correlation was seen between TCR beta diversity and naive T cell percentage.

A remark on this clonotype: The antigen remains unidentified.

Healthy Caucasian individuals from Russia aged about 6 to 95 were enrolled as donors. The authors extracted at least 6 micrograms of total RNA per sample. The length of the CDR3 is 14 residues. The V gene's germline CDR1 is MNHEY and CDR2 SMNVEV (reference sequence). V was shortened by 2 bases and J by 12 bases, with 17 bases between the two germline ends. Sample-barcoded 5' priming and a J-beta primer mix drove a second PCR of roughly 7 to 11 cycles. Each cDNA molecule received a tag from a template-switch adaptor that had 12 random nucleotides. TCRdb redid the calling of the 5' RACE reads with MiXCR, one entry per CDR3 protein. The data hold about 1,500,000 distinct CDR3 sequences, with roughly 40% observed a single time.

The receptor comes from a woman aged 18-35 years in good health. The chain recombines TRBV27 with TRBJ2-1; the D is unclear. Sequencing was done on a sample of blood. The CDR3 nucleotides read TGTGCCAGCAGTTTAGGAACGTTTAGGGATGGGCAGTTCTTC. Its translation is CASSLGTFRDGQFF.